Shown below are 21 T cell receptor beta chains from a single sample sequenced in a study of T cell repertoires in cytomegalovirus infection. TCRdb re-analysed the reads in MiXCR, keeping a single row per CDR3 protein. The profile shows some 800,000 distinct CDR3 sequences, about 28% of them singletons. Their recognized antigens are unknown. The source material was cultured CD8+ T cells from PBMCs, sampled from culture after CMV antigen stimulation. These receptors came from a human donor in good health (CMV status not recorded). Some clones in this sample may be carry-over from other donors' samples.

This clonotype was found many times. The rearrangement links TRBV7-9 to TRBJ1-5, with 9 bases matching TRBD1. J lost 4 bases, V lost 9 bases, and 13 bases had no gene match. The CDR3 has 16 residues. CDR1 and CDR2 from the germline V gene are SEHNR and FQNEAQ (reference sequence). The DNA for the CDR3 is TGTGCCAGTTCGGGACAGGGAGAGGATTGGAATCAGCCCCAGCATTTT. Protein: CASSGQGEDWNQPQHF.

This clonotype came up a few times. The genes are TRBV19 and TRBJ2-3; D uncertain. The V end was cut by 11 bases, the J end by 1 base, with 10 bases between. The CDR3 is made up of 12 amino acids. From germline, CDR1 is LNHDA and CDR2 SQIVND (reference sequence). CDR3 loop: CAGPGCTDTQYF. The CDR3 nucleotides are TGTGCCGGTCCCGGGTGCACAGATACGCAGTATTTT.

This chain uses TRBV6-1 with TRBJ1-5, with D perhaps TRBD1 (5 bases). The CDR3 runs 16 residues. The V gene's germline CDR1 is MNHNS and CDR2 SASEGT. V shed 2 bases and J shed 3 bases, with 14 bases lying between them. Written as DNA, the CDR3 is TGTGCCAGCAGTGAATTTGAGGGGTATTTCAATCAGCCCCAGCATTTT. Translation: CASSEFEGYFNQPQHF.

In this sample, this clonotype turned up a few times. The chain recombines TRBV10-3 with TRBJ1-5; D gene ambiguous. V was clipped by 1 base and J by 4 bases, with 14 bases between them. CDR1 and CDR2 from the germline V gene are ENHRY and SYGVKD. The CDR3 loop spans 16 amino acids. CDR3 in amino acids: CAISEYGETTNQPQHF. In DNA, the CDR3 is TGTGCCATCAGTGAGTATGGAGAAACTACAAATCAGCCCCAGCATTTT.

This chain links TRBV4-1 with TRBJ2-7; TRBD1 agrees at 9 bases. CDR3 length: 17 residues. V dropped 4 bases and J dropped 3; count of bases not matched to a gene: 13. The germline gives CDR1 MGHRA, CDR2 YSYEKL. CDR3 nucleotide sequence: TGCGCCAGCAGCCTTATGGCCACAGGGGGCTTGAGCTACGAGCAGTACTTC. Translated: CASSLMATGGLSYEQYF.

The rearrangement joins TRBV27 to TRBJ1-1; D may be TRBD1 (6 bases). Trimming stripped 8 bases from V and 1 base from J, with 11 bases between. This CDR3 spans 13 amino acids. Germline assignment: CDR1 MNHEY and CDR2 SMNVEV (reference sequence). Written as DNA, the CDR3 is TGTGCCAGCCGCTCGGGGGCGAACACTGAAGCTTTCTTT. Protein sequence: CASRSGANTEAFF.

This rearrangement joins TRBV4-1 to TRBJ2-1, with a tentative D call TRBD1 (7 bases). The CDR3 covers 18 residues. V lost 4 bases, J lost 0 bases, and 19 bases lay in between. Germline lookup yields CDR1 MGHRA and CDR2 YSYEKL. The CDR3 DNA is TGCGCCAGCAGCCGGCAGGGGGGCCGGTATTACTCCTACAATGAGCAGTTCTTC. Translated, it gives CASSRQGGRYYSYNEQFF.

This chain uses TRBV7-2 with TRBJ2-3; D possibly matches TRBD1 or TRBD2 (6 bases each). V lost 8 bases and J 5 bases, leaving 17 bases between the germline ends. From germline, CDR1 is SGHTA and CDR2 FQGNSA. This CDR3 region has 14 residues. CDR3 loop: CASSREGEEDTQYF. CDR3 bases: TGTGCCAGCTCCAGAGAGGGGGAGGAAGATACGCAGTATTTT.

This clonotype has at least ten counts. This chain uses TRBV7-8 with TRBJ2-1; TRBD1 is a possible D gene (6 bases). Germline V gives CDR1 SGHVS, CDR2 FQNEAQ. This CDR3 contains 14 residues. V gave up 5 bases and J gave up 5 bases, with 13 bases separating them. CDR3 in DNA: TGTGCCAGCAGCGGCAGGTGGGACAACAATGAGCAGTTCTTC. Translating gives CASSGRWDNNEQFF.

This clonotype has only a few counts. V usage is TRBV4-1 and J usage is TRBJ1-2; TRBD1 might be the D (6 bases). The CDR3 covers 12 residues. Germline CDR1 reads MGHRA; CDR2 reads YSYEKL. V dropped 2 bases and J dropped 8 bases, with 9 bases sitting between them. The CDR3: CASSQHRDGYTF. DNA for the CDR3: TGCGCCAGCAGCCAACACAGGGACGGCTACACCTTC.

In regard to this clonotype: A much larger clone differs by one base, so this may be a read error. The chain couples TRBV6-2 or TRBV6-3 to TRBJ1-2, with D unresolved. This CDR3 comprises 13 residues. Germline V gives CDR1 MNHEY, CDR2 SVGEGT. In DNA, the CDR3 is TGTGCCAGCAGTTACAGGACGTTATATGGCTACAACTTC. It is translated as CASSYRTLYGYNF.

The J gene is TRBJ2-7, the V gene TRBV12-3 or TRBV12-4, with 11 positions matching TRBD2. The V gene end was trimmed by 5 bases and the J gene end by 7 bases; junction bases not matched to a gene: 10. There are 15 residues in the CDR3. The CDR3, as DNA: TGTGCCAGCAGTCCGCTTCTAGCGGGGGGCAAGGAGCAGTACTTC. Translation gives CASSPLLAGGKEQYF.

This clonotype has just a few counts. The V and J genes are TRBV2 and TRBJ2-7; tentative D call: TRBD1 (5 bases). The CDR3 contains 14 residues. The V end lost 6 bases, the J end lost 2 bases, and 14 bases lay between the germline ends. Germline CDR1 reads SNHLY; CDR2 reads FYNNEI. CDR3 sequence: CASSRDPLPYEQYF. CDR3 DNA: TGTGCCAGCAGCAGGGATCCATTACCCTACGAGCAGTACTTC. The whole variable domain, filled in from reference TRBV2 and TRBJ2-7, reads EPEVTQTPSHQVTQMGQEVILRCVPISNHLYFYWYRQILGQKVEFLVSFYNNEISEKSEIFDDQFSVERPDGSNFTLKIRSTKLEDSAMYFCASSRDPLPYEQYFGPGTRLTVT.

This clonotype was observed at least ten times. J is TRBJ2-6 and V is TRBV7-9, with D maybe TRBD1 (5 bases). The CDR3 loop spans 17 amino acids. V was pared by 5 bases and J by 1 base, with 15 bases between. Germline values: CDR1 SEHNR, CDR2 FQNEAQ (reference sequence). CDR3 DNA sequence: TGTGCCAGCAGCCCGGACAACTCGAATTCTGGGGCCAACGTCCTGACTTTC. Translated, it gives CASSPDNSNSGANVLTF.

The rearrangement joins TRBV15 to TRBJ1-6; 7 bases are a match to TRBD1. CDR3 length equals 14 residues. In germline, CDR1 is LNHNV, CDR2 YYDKDF (reference sequence). V gave up 6 bases and J gave up 5 bases; unmatched junction bases: 4. The CDR3 sequence: CATREGTDNSPLHF. CDR3 DNA: TGTGCCACCAGGGAGGGGACAGATAATTCACCCCTCCACTTT. The variable domain in full, completed from reference TRBV15 and TRBJ1-6, reads DAMVIQNPRYQVTQFGKPVTLSCSQTLNHNVMYWYQQKSSQAPKLLFHYYDKDFNNEADTPDNFQSRRPNTSFCFLDIRSPGLGDTAMYLCATREGTDNSPLHFGNGTRLTVT.

For this clonotype: This could be a read error, since a much larger clone is one nucleotide away. The chain carries TRBV7-2 and TRBJ2-5; 7 nucleotides align to TRBD1. CDR3 length: 16 residues. The germline CDR1 and CDR2 sequences are SGHTA and FQGNSA. Trimming at V came to 1 base and at J to 0 bases, leaving 5 bases not matched to a gene. The CDR3 DNA reads TGTACCAGCAGCTTAGTTCGGGGACAGTACCAAGAGACCCAGTACTTC. Protein product: CTSSLVRGQYQETQYF.

The chain uses TRBV7-9 and TRBJ2-2; TRBD1 matches at 7 bases. Germline V gives CDR1 SEHNR, CDR2 FQNEAQ (reference sequence). This CDR3 is built from 14 residues. Germline trimming cut 8 bases from V and 5 bases from J; bases unmatched to any gene: 8. The CDR3 nucleotides read TGTGCCAGCGGAAAACAGGGGCCGACCGGGGAGCTGTTTTTT. Its protein is CASGKQGPTGELFF.

The chain joins TRBV12-5 to TRBJ1-1, with D uncertain. CDR1 is LGHNT and CDR2 is FRNRAP in the germline V gene. Trimming shortened V by 5 bases and J by 5 bases, and 12 bases separated the two germline ends. This CDR3 comprises 13 residues. The CDR3 is CASGTDPVTEAFF. CDR3 sequence (DNA): TGTGCTAGTGGTACCGATCCAGTAACTGAAGCTTTCTTT.

This clonotype has a handful of counts. V is TRBV7-9 and J is TRBJ2-4; no clear D gene. V was trimmed by 3 bases and J by 0 bases, leaving 12 bases between them. Germline values: CDR1 SEHNR, CDR2 FQNEAQ (reference sequence). This CDR3 contains 16 residues. CDR3 DNA: TGTGCCAGCAGCTTGGGCGACTTTTTAGCCAAAAACATTCAGTACTTC. Translating gives CASSLGDFLAKNIQYF.

This clonotype was found a few times. The chain is built from TRBV2 and TRBJ2-3; D not certain. CDR3 length equals 11 residues. The germline V and J ends were trimmed by 11 bases and 6 bases, with 12 bases remaining between them. The germline V gene encodes CDR1 SNHLY and CDR2 FYNNEI. CDR3 DNA: TGTGCCTGTCCGACCGGCGATACGCAGTATTTT. Its translation is CACPTGDTQYF.

This clonotype was detected only a few times. Here the CDR3 DNA reads TGTGCCAGCACCGAGCTCGGGGAGCTGTTTTTT. Translating it yields CASTELGELFF. The chain carries TRBV7-9 and TRBJ2-2; D is unclear. Germline V gene data show CDR1 as SEHNR and CDR2 as FQNEAQ (reference sequence). The CDR3 has 11 amino acids. The V gene lost 7 bases and the J gene lost 7 bases, with 7 bases spanning the gap. The full variable domain, its missing parts supplied by reference TRBV7-9 and TRBJ2-2, is DTGVSQNPRHKITKRGQNVTFRCDPISEHNRLYWYRQTLGQGPEFLTYFQNEAQLEKSRLLSDRFSAERPKGSFSTLEIQRTEQGDSAMYLCASTELGELFFGEGSRLTVL.